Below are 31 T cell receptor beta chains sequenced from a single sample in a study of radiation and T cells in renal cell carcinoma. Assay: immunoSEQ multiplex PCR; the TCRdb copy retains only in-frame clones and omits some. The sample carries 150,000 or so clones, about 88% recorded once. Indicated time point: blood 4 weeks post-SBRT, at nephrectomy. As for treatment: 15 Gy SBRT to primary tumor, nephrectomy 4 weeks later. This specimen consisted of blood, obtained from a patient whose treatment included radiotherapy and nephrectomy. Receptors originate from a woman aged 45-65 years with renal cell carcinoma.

The CDR3, as DNA: TGTGCCAGCAGCTCCGGGGGGGGCGCGGACTATGGCTACACCTTC. This sequence encodes CASSSGGGADYGYTF. The V call is TRBV9, the J call TRBJ1-2; possibly TRBD1 for D (6 bases). CDR1 SGDLS and CDR2 YYNGEE come from the germline V gene. This CDR3 region has 15 residues. V was pared by 4 bases and J by 3 bases, with 16 bases between.

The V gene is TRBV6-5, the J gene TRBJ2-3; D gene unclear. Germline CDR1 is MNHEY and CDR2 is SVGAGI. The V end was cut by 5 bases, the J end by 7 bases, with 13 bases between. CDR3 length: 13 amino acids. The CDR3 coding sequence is TGTGCCAGCAGTGCCCCCGGGTGGTATACGCAGTATTTT. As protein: CASSAPGWYTQYF.

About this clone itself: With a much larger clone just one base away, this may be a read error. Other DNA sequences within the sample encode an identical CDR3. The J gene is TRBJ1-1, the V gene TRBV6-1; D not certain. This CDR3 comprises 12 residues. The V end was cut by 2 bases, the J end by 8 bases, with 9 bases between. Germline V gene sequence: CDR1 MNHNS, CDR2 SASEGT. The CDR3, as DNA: TGTGCCAGCAGTGAATGGGGAGCGGAAGCTTTCTTT. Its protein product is CASSEWGAEAFF.

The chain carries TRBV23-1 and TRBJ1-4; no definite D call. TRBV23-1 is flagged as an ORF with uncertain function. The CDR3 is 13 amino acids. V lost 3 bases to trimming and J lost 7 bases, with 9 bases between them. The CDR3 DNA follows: TGCGCCAGCAGTCATACAGATGGTGAAAAACTGTTTTTT. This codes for CASSHTDGEKLFF.

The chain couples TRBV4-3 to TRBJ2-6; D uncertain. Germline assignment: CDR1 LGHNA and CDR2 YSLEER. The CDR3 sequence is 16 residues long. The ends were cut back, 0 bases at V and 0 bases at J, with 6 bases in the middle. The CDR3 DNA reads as TGCGCCAGCAGCCAAGATGTCAGCTCTGGGGCCAACGTCCTGACTTTC. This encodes CASSQDVSSGANVLTF.

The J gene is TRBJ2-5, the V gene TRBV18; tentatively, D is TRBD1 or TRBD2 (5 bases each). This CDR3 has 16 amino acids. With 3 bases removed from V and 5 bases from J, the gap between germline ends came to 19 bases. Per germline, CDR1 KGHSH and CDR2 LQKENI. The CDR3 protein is CASSPNSGGPGETQYF. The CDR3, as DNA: TGTGCCAGCTCACCTAATTCTGGGGGACCCGGGGAGACCCAGTACTTC. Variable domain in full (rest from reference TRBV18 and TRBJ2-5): NAGVMQNPRHLVRRRGQEARLRCSPMKGHSHVYWYRQLPEEGLKFMVYLQKENIIDESGMPKERFSAEFPKEGPSILRIQQVVRGDSAAYFCASSPNSGGPGETQYFGPGTRLLVL.

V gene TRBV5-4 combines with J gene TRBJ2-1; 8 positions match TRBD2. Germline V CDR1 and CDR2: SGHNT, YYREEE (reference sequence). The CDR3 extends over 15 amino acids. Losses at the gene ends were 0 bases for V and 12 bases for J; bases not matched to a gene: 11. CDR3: CASSLGLATTGWQFF. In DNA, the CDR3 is TGTGCCAGCAGCTTGGGACTAGCGACTACGGGGTGGCAGTTCTTC. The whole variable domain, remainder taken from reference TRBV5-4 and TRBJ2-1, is ETGVTQSPTHLIKTRGQQVTLRCSSQSGHNTVSWYQQALGQGPQFIFQYYREEENGRGNFPPRFSGLQFPNYSSELNVNALELDDSALYLCASSLGLATTGWQFFGPGTRLTVL.

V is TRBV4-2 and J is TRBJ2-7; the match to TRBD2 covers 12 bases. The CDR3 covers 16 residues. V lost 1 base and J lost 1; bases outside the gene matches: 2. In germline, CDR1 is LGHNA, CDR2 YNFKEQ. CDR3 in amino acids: CASSQASGGGSYEQYF. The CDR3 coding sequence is TGTGCCAGCAGCCAAGCTAGCGGGGGGGGGTCCTACGAGCAGTACTTC.

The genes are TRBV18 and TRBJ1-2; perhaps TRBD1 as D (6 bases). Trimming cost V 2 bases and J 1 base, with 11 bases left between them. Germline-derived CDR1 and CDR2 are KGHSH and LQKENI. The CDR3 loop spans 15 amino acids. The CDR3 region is CASSPDRNDNYGYTF. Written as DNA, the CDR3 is TGTGCCAGCTCACCAGACAGGAACGATAACTATGGCTACACCTTC. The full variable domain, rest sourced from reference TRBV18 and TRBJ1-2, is NAGVMQNPRHLVRRRGQEARLRCSPMKGHSHVYWYRQLPEEGLKFMVYLQKENIIDESGMPKERFSAEFPKEGPSILRIQQVVRGDSAAYFCASSPDRNDNYGYTFGSGTRLTVV.

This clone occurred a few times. In nucleotides, the CDR3 is TGTGCCAGCAGCTTGGCGGGGGACAATCAGCCCCAGCATTTT. Translated, it gives CASSLAGDNQPQHF. The rearrangement joins TRBV5-5 to TRBJ1-5, with a weak D call TRBD1 (5 bases). Trimming cost V 0 bases and J 3 bases, with 7 bases left between them. This CDR3 is 14 amino acids long. Germline V gene lookup returns CDR1 SGHKS and CDR2 YYEKEE (reference sequence).

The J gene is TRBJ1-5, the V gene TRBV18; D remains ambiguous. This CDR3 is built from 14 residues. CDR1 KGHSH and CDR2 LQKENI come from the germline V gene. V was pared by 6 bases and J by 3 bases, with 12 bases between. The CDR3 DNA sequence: TGTGCCAGCTCTCCCCGGCGGGACAATCAGCCCCAGCATTTT. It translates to CASSPRRDNQPQHF.

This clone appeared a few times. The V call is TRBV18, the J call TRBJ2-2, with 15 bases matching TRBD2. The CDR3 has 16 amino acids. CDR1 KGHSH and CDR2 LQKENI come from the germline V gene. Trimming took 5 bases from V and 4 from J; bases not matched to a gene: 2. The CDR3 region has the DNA TGTGCCAGCTCATCGGGACTAGCGGGGGGCACCGGGGAGCTGTTTTTT. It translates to CASSSGLAGGTGELFF.

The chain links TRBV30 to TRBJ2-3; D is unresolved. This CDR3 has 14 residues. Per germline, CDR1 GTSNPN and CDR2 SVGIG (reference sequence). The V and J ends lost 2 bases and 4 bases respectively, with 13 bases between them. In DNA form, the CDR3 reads TGTGCCTGGAGTAGAGTAGCCGGCCCAGATACGCAGTATTTT. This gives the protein CAWSRVAGPDTQYF.

Written as DNA, the CDR3 is TGTGCCAGCATCCTGGACAGGGGTCGGGCCGGGGAGCTGTTTTTT. Translating it yields CASILDRGRAGELFF. The V gene is TRBV2, the J gene TRBJ2-2, with 9 bases fitting TRBD1. V shed 7 bases and J 6 bases; nucleotides not matched to a gene: 9. Germline V gene sequence: CDR1 SNHLY, CDR2 FYNNEI. The CDR3 spans 15 residues.

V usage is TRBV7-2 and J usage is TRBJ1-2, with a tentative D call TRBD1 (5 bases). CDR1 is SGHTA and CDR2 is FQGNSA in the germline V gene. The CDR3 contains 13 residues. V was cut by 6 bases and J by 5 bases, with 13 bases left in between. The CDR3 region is CASSSGPPYGYTF. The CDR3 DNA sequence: TGTGCCAGCAGTTCGGGACCTCCTTATGGCTACACCTTC.

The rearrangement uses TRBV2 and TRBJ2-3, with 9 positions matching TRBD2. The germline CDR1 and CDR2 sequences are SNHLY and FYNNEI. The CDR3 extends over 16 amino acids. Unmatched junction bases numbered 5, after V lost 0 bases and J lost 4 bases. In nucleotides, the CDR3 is TGTGCCAGCAGTGAAGCGGGAGCGGGGGGTGCAGATACGCAGTATTTT. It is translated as CASSEAGAGGADTQYF.

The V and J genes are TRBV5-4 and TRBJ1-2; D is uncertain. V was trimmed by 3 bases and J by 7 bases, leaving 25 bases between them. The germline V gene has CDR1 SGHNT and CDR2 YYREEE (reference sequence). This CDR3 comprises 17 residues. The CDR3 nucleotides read TGTGCCAGCAGCTCCTCGGGCCGTTTGTTAGGGTATTCTGGCTACACCTTC. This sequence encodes CASSSSGRLLGYSGYTF.

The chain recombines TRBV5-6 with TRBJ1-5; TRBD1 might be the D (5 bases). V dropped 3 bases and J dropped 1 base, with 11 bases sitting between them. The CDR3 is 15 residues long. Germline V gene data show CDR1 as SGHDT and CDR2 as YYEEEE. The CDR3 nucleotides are TGTGCCAGCAGCTCCCGGGGGGAGAGCAATCAGCCCCAGCATTTT. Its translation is CASSSRGESNQPQHF. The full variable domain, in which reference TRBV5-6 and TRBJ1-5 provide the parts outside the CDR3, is DAGVTQSPTHLIKTRGQQVTLRCSPKSGHDTVSWYQQALGQGPQFIFQYYEEEERQRGNFPDRFSGHQFPNYSSELNVNALLLGDSALYLCASSSRGESNQPQHFGDGTRLSIL.

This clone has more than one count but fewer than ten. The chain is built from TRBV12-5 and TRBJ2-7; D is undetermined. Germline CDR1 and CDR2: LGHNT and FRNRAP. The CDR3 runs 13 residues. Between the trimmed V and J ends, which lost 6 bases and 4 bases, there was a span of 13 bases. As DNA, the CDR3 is TGTGCTAGTGGCACCGGTCCAAAGTACGAGCAGTACTTC. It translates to CASGTGPKYEQYF.

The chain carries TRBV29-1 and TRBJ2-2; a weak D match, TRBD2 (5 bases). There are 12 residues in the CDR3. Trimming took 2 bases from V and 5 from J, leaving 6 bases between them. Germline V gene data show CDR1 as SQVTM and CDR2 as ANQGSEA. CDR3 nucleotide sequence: TGCAGCGTTGAACGGGGAACCGGGGAGCTGTTTTTT. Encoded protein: CSVERGTGELFF.

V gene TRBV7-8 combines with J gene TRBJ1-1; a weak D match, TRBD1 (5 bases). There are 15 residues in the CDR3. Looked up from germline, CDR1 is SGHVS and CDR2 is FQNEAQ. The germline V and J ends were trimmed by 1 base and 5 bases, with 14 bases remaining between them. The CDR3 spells CASSLGRRGRTEAFF. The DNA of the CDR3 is TGTGCCAGCAGCTTAGGGAGGAGGGGAAGAACTGAAGCTTTCTTT.

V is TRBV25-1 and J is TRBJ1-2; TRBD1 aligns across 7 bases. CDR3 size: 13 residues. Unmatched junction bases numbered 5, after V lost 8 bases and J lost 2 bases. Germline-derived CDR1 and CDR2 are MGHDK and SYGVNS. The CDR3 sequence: CASARGANYGYTF. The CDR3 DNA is TGTGCCAGCGCCAGGGGGGCCAACTATGGCTACACCTTC.

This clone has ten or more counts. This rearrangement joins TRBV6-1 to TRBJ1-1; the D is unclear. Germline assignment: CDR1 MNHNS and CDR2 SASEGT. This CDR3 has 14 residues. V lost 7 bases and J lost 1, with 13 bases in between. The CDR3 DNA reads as TGTGCCAGCAATTCTCCTGAGGGGAACACTGAAGCTTTCTTT. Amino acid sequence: CASNSPEGNTEAFF.

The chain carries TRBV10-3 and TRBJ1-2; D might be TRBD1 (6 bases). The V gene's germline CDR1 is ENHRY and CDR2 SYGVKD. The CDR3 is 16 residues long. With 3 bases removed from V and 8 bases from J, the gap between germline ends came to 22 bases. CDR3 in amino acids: CAISEDWSQGGGGYTF. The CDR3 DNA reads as TGTGCCATCAGTGAAGATTGGTCACAGGGAGGTGGAGGCTACACCTTC.

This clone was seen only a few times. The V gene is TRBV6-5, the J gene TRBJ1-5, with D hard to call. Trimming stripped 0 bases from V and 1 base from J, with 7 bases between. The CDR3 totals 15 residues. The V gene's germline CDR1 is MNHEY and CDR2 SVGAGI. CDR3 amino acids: CASSYSLGSNQPQHF. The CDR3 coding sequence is TGTGCCAGCAGTTACTCTCTCGGGAGCAATCAGCCCCAGCATTTT.

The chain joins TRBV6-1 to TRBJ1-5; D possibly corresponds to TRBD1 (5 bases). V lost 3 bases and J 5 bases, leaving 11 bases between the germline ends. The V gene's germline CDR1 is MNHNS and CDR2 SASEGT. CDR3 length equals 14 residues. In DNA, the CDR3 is TGTGCCAGCAGTGATTGGAAAGGGGATCAGCCCCAGCATTTT. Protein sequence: CASSDWKGDQPQHF.

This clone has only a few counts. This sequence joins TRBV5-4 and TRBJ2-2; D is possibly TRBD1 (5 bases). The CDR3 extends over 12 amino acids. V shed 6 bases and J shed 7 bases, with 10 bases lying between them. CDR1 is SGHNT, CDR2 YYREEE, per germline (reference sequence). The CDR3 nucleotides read TGTGCCAGCAAAAGAGACAGCGGGGAGCTGTTTTTT. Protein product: CASKRDSGELFF.

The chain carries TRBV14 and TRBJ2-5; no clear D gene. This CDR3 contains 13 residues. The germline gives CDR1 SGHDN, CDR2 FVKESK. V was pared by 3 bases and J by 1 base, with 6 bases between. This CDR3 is CASSQELQETQYF. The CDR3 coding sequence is TGTGCCAGCAGCCAGGAACTCCAAGAGACCCAGTACTTC. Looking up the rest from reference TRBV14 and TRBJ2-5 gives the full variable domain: EAGVTQFPSHSVIEKGQTVTLRCDPISGHDNLYWYRRVMGKEIKFLLHFVKESKQDESGMPNNRFLAERTGGTYSTLKVQPAELEDSGVYFCASSQELQETQYFGPGTRLLVL.

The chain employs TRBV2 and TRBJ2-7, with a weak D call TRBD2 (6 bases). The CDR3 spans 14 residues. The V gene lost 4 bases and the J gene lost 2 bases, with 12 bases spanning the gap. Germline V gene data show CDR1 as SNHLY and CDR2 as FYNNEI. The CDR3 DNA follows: TGTGCCAGCAGTGTGGAGGGGTCCGCCTACGAGCAGTACTTC. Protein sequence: CASSVEGSAYEQYF.

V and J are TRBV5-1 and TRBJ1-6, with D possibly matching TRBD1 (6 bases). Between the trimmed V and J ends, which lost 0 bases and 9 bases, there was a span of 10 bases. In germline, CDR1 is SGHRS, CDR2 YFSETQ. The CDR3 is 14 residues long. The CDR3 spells CASSLEARGSPLHF. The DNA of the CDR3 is TGCGCCAGCAGCTTGGAGGCCAGGGGTTCACCCCTCCACTTT.

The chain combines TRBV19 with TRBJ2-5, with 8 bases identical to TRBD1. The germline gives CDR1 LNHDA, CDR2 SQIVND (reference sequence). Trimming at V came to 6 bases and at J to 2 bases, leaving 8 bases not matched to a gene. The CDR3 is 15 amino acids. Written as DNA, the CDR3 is TGTGCCAGTAGGACCCTTGGGACAGGTCAAGAGACCCAGTACTTC. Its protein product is CASRTLGTGQETQYF. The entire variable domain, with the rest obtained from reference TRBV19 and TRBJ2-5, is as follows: DGGITQSPKYLFRKEGQNVTLSCEQNLNHDAMYWYRQDPGQGLRLIYYSQIVNDFQKGDIAEGYSVSREKKESFPLTVTSAQKNPTAFYLCASRTLGTGQETQYFGPGTRLLVL.